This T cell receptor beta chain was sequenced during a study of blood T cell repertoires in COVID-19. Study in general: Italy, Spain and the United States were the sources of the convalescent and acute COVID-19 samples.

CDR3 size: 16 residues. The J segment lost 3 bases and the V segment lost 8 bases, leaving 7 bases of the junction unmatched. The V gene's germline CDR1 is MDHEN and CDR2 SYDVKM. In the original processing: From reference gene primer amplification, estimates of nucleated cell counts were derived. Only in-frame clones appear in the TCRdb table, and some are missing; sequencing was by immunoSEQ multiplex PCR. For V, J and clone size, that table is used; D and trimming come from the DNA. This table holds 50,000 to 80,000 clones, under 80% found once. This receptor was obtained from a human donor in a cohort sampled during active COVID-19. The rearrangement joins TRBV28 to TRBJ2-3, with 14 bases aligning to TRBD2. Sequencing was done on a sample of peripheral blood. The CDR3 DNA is TGTGCCAGCCCACCGACTAGCGGGGGGGCAACAGATACGCAGTATTTT. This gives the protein CASPPTSGGATDTQYF.